This entry lists 4 T cell receptor beta chains sequenced from one sample in a study of a mutant IDH1 vaccine in newly diagnosed glioma (dated by TCRdb to the early 2020s). Receptors were amplified or captured by the immunoSEQ multiplex PCR assay. TCRdb carries this immuneACCESS record with in-frame sequences only. Its versions omit some clonotypes, under half of them owing to an unresolved V gene in the studies checked, with the rest unexplained. The sample contains 37,000 or so clones, about 80% of them found a single time. The ten largest clones add up to 24% of the sample. The sample's time point label, decoded: week 5, during vaccination. Every vaccine dose consisted of 300 ug of a 20-mer mutant IDH1 peptide in Montanide, administered subcutaneously together with topical imiquimod. These receptors' antigens are unknown. The specimen was PBMCs, collected from a glioma patient whose treatment included an IDH1 peptide vaccine. The receptors shown here come from a man aged 30 to 45 with glioma.

This clone was counted a few times. The gene calls are TRBV30 and TRBJ1-2; no firm D call. From germline, CDR1 is GTSNPN and CDR2 SVGIG (reference sequence). V lost 7 bases and J 3 bases, leaving 12 bases between the germline ends. This CDR3 contains 12 residues. Written as DNA, the CDR3 is TGTGCCTCAGCCGGGGTCCACTATGGCTACACCTTC. It yields the protein CASAGVHYGYTF. Using reference TRBV30 and TRBJ1-2 for the parts outside the CDR3, the full variable domain is SQTIHQWPATLVQPVGSPLSLECTVEGTSNPNLYWYRQAAGRGLQLLFYSVGIGQISSEVPQNLSASRPQDRQFILSSKKLLLSDSGFYLCASAGVHYGYTFGSGTRLTVV.

J is TRBJ2-2 and V is TRBV5-1; 10 positions match TRBD1. The CDR3 extends over 16 amino acids. The V gene end was trimmed by 4 bases and the J gene end by 7 bases; junction bases not matched to a gene: 10. The germline V gene encodes CDR1 SGHRS and CDR2 YFSETQ. CDR3 in amino acids: CASSPDRTGGNGELFF. The CDR3 DNA reads as TGCGCCAGCAGCCCGGATCGGACAGGGGGGAACGGGGAGCTGTTTTTT. Drawing the rest from reference TRBV5-1 and TRBJ2-2, the complete variable domain is KAGVTQTPRYLIKTRGQQVTLSCSPISGHRSVSWYQQTPGQGLQFLFEYFSETQRNKGNFPGRFSGRQFSNSRSEMNVSTLELGDSALYLCASSPDRTGGNGELFFGEGSRLTVL.

The chain couples TRBV28 to TRBJ2-5; the match to TRBD2 covers 10 bases. The CDR3 spans 15 residues. V gave up 6 bases and J gave up 2 bases; unmatched junction bases: 6. The V gene's germline CDR1 is MDHEN and CDR2 SYDVKM. CDR3 loop: CASRASGSDQETQYF. CDR3 in DNA: TGTGCCAGCAGAGCTAGCGGGAGTGATCAAGAGACCCAGTACTTC.

The genes are TRBV6-5 and TRBJ2-1; 9 nucleotides align to TRBD2. This CDR3 contains 15 residues. Germline V CDR1 and CDR2: MNHEY, SVGAGI. The V gene end was trimmed by 6 bases and the J gene end by 10 bases; junction bases not matched to a gene: 13. Here the CDR3 reads CASRSSGDVLGEQFF. Here the CDR3 DNA reads TGTGCCAGCAGATCTAGCGGGGATGTTCTGGGGGAGCAGTTCTTC.